The following is a TCR beta chain sequence with its context. The data were taken from a study of blood T cell repertoires in COVID-19. Membership in each cohort depended on participant-reported clinical history. The CDR3 has 16 residues. In germline, CDR1 is SGHRS, CDR2 YFSETQ. J was trimmed by 4 bases and V by 6 bases; bases with no gene match: 9. Profiling relied on immunoSEQ multiplex PCR, and the TCRdb table lists in-frame clones only, not all of them. The table shows about 440,000 clones, with roughly 87% occurring only once. Sequencing was done on a sample of PBMCs or T cells enriched from blood (not recorded which). The rearrangement uses TRBV5-1 and TRBJ1-6, with 8 nucleotides matching TRBD1. The TCR sequence derives from a woman between 18 and 30 years old with acute COVID-19. The CDR3 DNA is TGCGCCAGCACCTTTGGGACAGGCCATTATAATTCACCCCTCCACTTT. Its translation: CASTFGTGHYNSPLHF.